The entry below gives a single TCR beta chain sequence along with its context. Its specificity is not known. The sample is drawn from a study of CXCR3-negative and CXCR3-positive naive CD8 T cells. Study results and limitations: The naive subsets expressed comparable surface CD5, and the authors inferred TCR strength from TRB CDR3 properties.

The CDR3 has 13 residues. The germline CDR1 and CDR2 sequences are MGHRA and YSYEKL. The libraries of TRB cDNA were prepared using 5' RACE with UMI labels. Reprocessing the 5' RACE reads, TCRdb reports a single entry for every CDR3 protein and omits DNA. The sample's table shows about 41,000 distinct CDR3 sequences. The sequence came from a human donor in good health. Some clones in this sample may be carry-over from other donors' samples. This chain joins TRBV4-1 and TRBJ2-7. The material sequenced was naive CXCR3- CD8+ T cells from blood. Subset specified: CD45RO-CCR7+CD27+CD95- naive CD8+ T cells lacking CXCR3 (TNR3-). This CDR3 reads CASSHNRAYEQYF.